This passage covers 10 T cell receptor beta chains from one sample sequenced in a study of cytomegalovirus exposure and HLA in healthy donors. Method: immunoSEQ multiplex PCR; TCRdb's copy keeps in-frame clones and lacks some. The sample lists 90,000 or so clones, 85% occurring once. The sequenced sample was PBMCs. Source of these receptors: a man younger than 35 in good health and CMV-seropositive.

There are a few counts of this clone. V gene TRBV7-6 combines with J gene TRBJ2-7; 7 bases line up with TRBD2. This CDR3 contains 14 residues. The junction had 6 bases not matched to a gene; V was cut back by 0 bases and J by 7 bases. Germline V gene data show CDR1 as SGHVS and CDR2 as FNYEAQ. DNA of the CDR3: TGTGCCAGCAGCTTAGCCCCACTAGCGAGGGAGCAGTACTTC. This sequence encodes CASSLAPLAREQYF. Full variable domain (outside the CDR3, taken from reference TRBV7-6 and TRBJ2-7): GAGVSQSPRYKVTKRGQDVALRCDPISGHVSLYWYRQALGQGPEFLTYFNYEAQQDKSGLPNDRFSAERPEGSISTLTIQRTEQRDSAMYRCASSLAPLAREQYFGPGTRLTVT.

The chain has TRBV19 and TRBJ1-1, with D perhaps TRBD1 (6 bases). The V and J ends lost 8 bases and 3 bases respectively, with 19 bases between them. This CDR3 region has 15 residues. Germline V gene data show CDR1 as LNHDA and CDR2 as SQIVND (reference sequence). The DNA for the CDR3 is TGTGCCAGTTTTGGGAACAGGGTTCGGGACACTGAAGCTTTCTTT. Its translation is CASFGNRVRDTEAFF.

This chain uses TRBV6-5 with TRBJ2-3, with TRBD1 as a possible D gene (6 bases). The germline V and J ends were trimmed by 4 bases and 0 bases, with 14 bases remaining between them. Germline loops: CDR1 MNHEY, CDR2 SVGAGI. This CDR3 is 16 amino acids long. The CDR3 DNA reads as TGTGCCAGCAGTTCAAGTTCAGGGGAGAGCACAGATACGCAGTATTTT. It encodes CASSSSSGESTDTQYF.

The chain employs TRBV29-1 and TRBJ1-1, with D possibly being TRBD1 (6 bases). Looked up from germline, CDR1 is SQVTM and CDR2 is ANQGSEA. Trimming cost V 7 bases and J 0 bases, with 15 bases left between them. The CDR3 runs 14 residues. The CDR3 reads CSGSPDRLNTEAFF. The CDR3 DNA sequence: TGCAGCGGGTCTCCGGACAGACTGAACACTGAAGCTTTCTTT. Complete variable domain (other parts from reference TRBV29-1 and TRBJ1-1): SAVISQKPSRDICQRGTSLTIQCQVDSQVTMMFWYRQQPGQSLTLIATANQGSEATYESGFVIDKFPISRPNLTFSTLTVSNMSPEDSSIYLCSGSPDRLNTEAFFGQGTRLTVV.

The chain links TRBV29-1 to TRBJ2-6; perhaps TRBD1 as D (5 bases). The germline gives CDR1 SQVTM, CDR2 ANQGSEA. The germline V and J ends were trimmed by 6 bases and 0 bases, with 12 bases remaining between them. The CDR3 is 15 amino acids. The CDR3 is CSVTVLNSGANVLTF. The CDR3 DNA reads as TGCAGCGTGACAGTCCTGAACTCTGGGGCCAACGTCCTGACTTTC.

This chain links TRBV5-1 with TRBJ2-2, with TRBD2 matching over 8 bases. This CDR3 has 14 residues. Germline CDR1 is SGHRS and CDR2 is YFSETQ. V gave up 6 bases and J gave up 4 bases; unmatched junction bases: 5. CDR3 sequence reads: CASKRESTTGELFF. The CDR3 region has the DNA TGCGCCAGCAAGCGGGAGAGTACCACCGGGGAGCTGTTTTTT.

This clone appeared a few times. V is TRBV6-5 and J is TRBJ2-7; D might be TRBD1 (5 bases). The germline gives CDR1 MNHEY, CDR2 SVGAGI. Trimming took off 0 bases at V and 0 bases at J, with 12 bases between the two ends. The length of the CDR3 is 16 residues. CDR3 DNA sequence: TGTGCCAGCAGTTACTCGGACACGACAAGCTCCTACGAGCAGTACTTC. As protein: CASSYSDTTSSYEQYF.

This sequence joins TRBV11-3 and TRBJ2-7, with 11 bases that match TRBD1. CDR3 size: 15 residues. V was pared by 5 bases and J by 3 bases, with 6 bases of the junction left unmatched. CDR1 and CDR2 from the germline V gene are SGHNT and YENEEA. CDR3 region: CASSLGTGGFYEQYF. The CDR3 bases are TGTGCCAGCAGCCTAGGGACAGGGGGATTCTACGAGCAGTACTTC.

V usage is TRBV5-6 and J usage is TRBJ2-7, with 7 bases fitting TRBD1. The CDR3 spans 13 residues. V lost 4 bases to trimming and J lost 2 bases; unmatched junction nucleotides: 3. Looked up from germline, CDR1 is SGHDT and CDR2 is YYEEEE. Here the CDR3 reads CASSGDSTYEQYF. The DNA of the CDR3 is TGTGCCAGCAGCGGGGACAGTACCTACGAGCAGTACTTC. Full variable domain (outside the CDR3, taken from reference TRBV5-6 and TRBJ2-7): DAGVTQSPTHLIKTRGQQVTLRCSPKSGHDTVSWYQQALGQGPQFIFQYYEEEERQRGNFPDRFSGHQFPNYSSELNVNALLLGDSALYLCASSGDSTYEQYFGPGTRLTVT.

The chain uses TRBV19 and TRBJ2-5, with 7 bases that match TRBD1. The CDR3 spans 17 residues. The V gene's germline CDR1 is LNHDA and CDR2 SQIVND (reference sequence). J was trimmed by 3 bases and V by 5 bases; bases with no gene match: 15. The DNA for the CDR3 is TGTGCCAGTAGTCCCTCCCCGGGGACAGTAAGAAAAGAGACCCAGTACTTC. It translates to CASSPSPGTVRKETQYF. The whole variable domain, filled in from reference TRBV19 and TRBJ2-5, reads DGGITQSPKYLFRKEGQNVTLSCEQNLNHDAMYWYRQDPGQGLRLIYYSQIVNDFQKGDIAEGYSVSREKKESFPLTVTSAQKNPTAFYLCASSPSPGTVRKETQYFGPGTRLLVL.